This section outlines one TCR beta chain sequence together with its context. No antigen is known for it. The V and J ends lost 5 bases and 3 bases respectively, with 23 bases between them. The germline CDR1 and CDR2 sequences are SGHVS and FQNEAQ. The CDR3 sequence is 18 residues long. This sample is part of a study of post-analysis software for immune sequencing data. Looking at the study overall: Several disease courses (relapsing-remitting, secondary progressive and progressive-relapsing) of multiple sclerosis were included. Study observations and caveats: TRBV segments more frequent in patients than in controls numbered five and included TRBV5-6, TRBV5-1 and TRBV20-1.

The library was made from cDNA and included unique molecular identifiers. One entry per CDR3 protein, called by TCRdb with MiXCR from the PCR reads. The repertoire consists of 700,000 to 900,000 distinct CDR3 sequences, with around 46% occurring once and the leading ten covering over 4.5%. The chain combines TRBV7-8 with TRBJ2-1; either TRBD1 or TRBD2 may fit D (5 bases each). Sequenced sample: blood. This clonotype was obtained from a girl under 18 with multiple sclerosis. In DNA form, the CDR3 reads TGTGCCAGCAGCCAACCTCCAATGGGGCTAGCTCTCTACAATGAGCAGTTCTTC. Protein product: CASSQPPMGLALYNEQFF.